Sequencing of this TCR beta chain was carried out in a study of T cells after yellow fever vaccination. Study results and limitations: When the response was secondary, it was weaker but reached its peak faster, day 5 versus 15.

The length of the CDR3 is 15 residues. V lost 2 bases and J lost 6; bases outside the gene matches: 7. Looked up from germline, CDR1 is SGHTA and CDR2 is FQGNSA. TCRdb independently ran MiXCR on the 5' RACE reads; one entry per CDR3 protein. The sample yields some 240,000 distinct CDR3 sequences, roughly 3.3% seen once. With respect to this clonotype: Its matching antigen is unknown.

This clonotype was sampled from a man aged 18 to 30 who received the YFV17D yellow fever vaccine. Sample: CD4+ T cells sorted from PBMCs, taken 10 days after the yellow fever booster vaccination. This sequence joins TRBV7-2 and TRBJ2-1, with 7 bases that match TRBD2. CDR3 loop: CASSLLAGDFNEQFF. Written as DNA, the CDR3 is TGTGCCAGCAGCTTACTGGCGGGGGACTTCAATGAGCAGTTCTTC. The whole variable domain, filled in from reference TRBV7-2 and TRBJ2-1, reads GAGVSQSPSNKVTEKGKDVELRCDPISGHTALYWYRQSLGQGLEFLIYFQGNSAPDKSGLPSDRFSAERTGGSVSTLTIQRTQQEDSAVYLCASSLLAGDFNEQFFGPGTRLTVL.